This T cell receptor (beta chain) originates from a study of Graves' ophthalmopathy and Graves' hyperthyroidism (dated by TCRdb to the late 2010s). About the investigation overall: Peripheral blood was collected before any treatment was given, at the time of initial diagnosis. In over 5 hyperthyroidism patients, the T-cell repertoires found in thyroid tissue were compared with those found in blood. Following sampling, methimazole starting at 30 mg daily was administered to hyperthyroidism patients, and high-dose intravenous methylprednisolone was administered to ophthalmopathy patients. For independent validation, a separate cohort was made up of 18 to 20 hyperthyroidism patients plus 17 patients who later progressed from hyperthyroidism to ophthalmopathy. In total, 135 blood samples were TCR-sequenced: approximately 42 ophthalmopathy, about 75 hyperthyroidism and about 17 hyperthyroidism-to-ophthalmopathy patients. To explore V-J signatures distinguishing ophthalmopathy from hyperthyroidism, a discovery set of about 99 patients (fewer than 45 ophthalmopathy, roughly 60 stable hyperthyroidism) was enrolled. The study used signatures of the TCR beta repertoire to tell Graves' ophthalmopathy apart from Graves' hyperthyroidism and to predict which patients would progress to ophthalmopathy. General study outcomes and caveats: Sample size was not predetermined statistically, and investigators were not blinded to group allocation. In validation, the model predicted ophthalmopathy progression with 55% to 71% sensitivity and roughly 72% specificity; eleven to twelve predicted patients were CT-confirmed with GO in a median of approximately six months. Among expanded thyroid clonotypes with frequency above 0.001, most also showed up in blood, which suggests that blood repertoires may reflect the thyroid immune response. In cross-validation, the 13-signature model distinguished ophthalmopathy from stable hyperthyroidism with less than 90% sensitivity and approximately 81% specificity, while in the test set the corresponding values were about 79% and 69%.

TCR beta CDR3 regions were amplified from RNA transcripts for repertoire sequencing. The first round of RT-PCR was done with HTBI primers and the Qiagen OneStep RT-PCR kit, and was followed by a second round of multiplex PCR, then size selection and purification. Sequencing of the libraries was carried out on an Illumina HiSeq2000 in paired-end mode with 100 bp reads. Regarding the original processing steps: SOAPnuke was used to process the reads, throwing out any read that had adapters, had uncalled bases, had a mean Phred below 15, or lacked an exact constant-primer or identifier match. COPE v1.2.5 was used to merge the high-quality paired reads. Unique nucleotide sequences were defined as clonotypes and aligned to IMGT TRB V, D and J references using MiTCR v1.1. The analysis was limited to V-J combinations with a frequency above 0.0001, which together covered 99.2% of the repertoires. For each V-J combination, a TCR clonal expansion and chaos score was defined as the ratio of F50 clonal expansion to chaos observed in the TCRdist matrix. Features were reduced by Welch's t-statistics and random forest to around 13 V-J combinations, which fed a naive Bayes classifier. Thyroid-blood repertoire similarity was quantified with the Morisita-Horn index. TCRdb reran the public reads through fastp at Q25 and MiXCR, keeping productive beta chains. All rows with the same CDR3 protein become a single entry with the most common DNA and genes. TCRdb, not the original authors, processed these V and J calls. The sample data list roughly 220,000 distinct CDR3 sequences, and 45% to 55% of these were observed just once. Around half of the sample is in the top ten clones.

This clonotype has more than one count but fewer than ten. What antigen it recognizes has not been identified. Its ends do not fully match the called genes, so a read error is possible. Patients with ophthalmopathy had moderately to severely active disease, with a Clinical Activity Score of 3 or more, a NOSPECS grade of 4 or more, and a disease duration of less than 3 months. Patients with other autoimmune diseases, uncontrolled infections, pregnancy or lactation were excluded from the study. Diagnosis relied on clinical symptoms, serum thyroxine, TRAb, thyroid ultrasound and orbital computed tomography. PBMCs were isolated from 8 to 10 ml of fresh peripheral blood by Ficoll-Paque density gradient centrifugation. Total RNA was extracted with Trizol reagent and quality-checked on an Agilent 2100 Bioanalyzer. The CDR3 sequence holds 14 residues, the cysteine and phenylalanine included. Only the CDR3 part of the read is kept: 42 bases, read in frame from the first base. The germline V gene supplies CDR1 ENHRY and CDR2 SYGVKD.

The sequence derives from an adult man with Graves' ophthalmopathy. The chain joins TRBV10-3 to TRBJ1-1, with TRBD1 identical over 9 junction bases. Sample: peripheral blood. The CDR3 in this case is CASSSTGGNTEAFF. Read as DNA, the sequence is TGTGCCAGCAGTTCGACAGGGGGGAACACTGAAGCTTTCTTT.